This TCR beta chain was documented in a study of shared clonotypes between healthy human individuals. Of note for this clone: Germline and junction disagree at one end, which may indicate a read error.

Donors, healthy HIV-negative adults, lacked recent acute infections or vaccinations. Germline loops: CDR1 SSHAT, CDR2 FNYEAQ (reference sequence). CDR3 length: 16 residues. Sorted-subset replicate PCRs used around 220 ng DNA, 30,000 or so T cell genomes. Sequencing was performed with immunoSEQ multiplex PCR; in TCRdb, only in-frame clones are kept and a portion is missing. The table records 2 million to 2.5 million clones, around 95% of them present only once. This chain connects TRBV7-7 to TRBJ2-1; 11 bases line up with TRBD2. The sequence derives from a man aged 18-30 years in good health. Sample: naive CD4+ T cells sorted from blood. Regarding subset: CD45RA+ positively selected. CDR3 nucleotide sequence: TGTGCTAGCAGCCGTAGCGGGAGGGCCCTCTACAATGAGCAGTTCTTC. This sequence encodes CASSRSGRALYNEQFF.